This T cell receptor (beta chain) was sequenced during a study of human T cells and chemical hapten exposure. Study-level background: Slight differences in pooled library volume were the main source of varying TCR yields across samples.

General study points: Against controls, expanded TCRs gave rise to significantly more large CDR3 similarity clusters.

TCRdb recomputed calls from the RACE reads with MiXCR, one row per CDR3 protein. This sample has fewer than 150,000 distinct CDR3 sequences, with approximately 12% found just once. Trimming cost V 5 bases and J 2 bases, with 6 bases left between them. Germline lookup yields CDR1 LGHNA and CDR2 YSLEER. The CDR3 sequence is 13 residues long. In the case of this clonotype: Antigen specificity is unknown.

As for time point: pre-sensitization, week 0. Described treatment: therapeutic diphenylcyclopropenone sensitization with weekly scalp DPC. This chain joins TRBV4-3 and TRBJ1-4; unclear D gene. This TCR derives from a woman between 18 and 30 years old with alopecia areata. Some clones in this sample may be carry-over from other donors' samples. Sequencing used whole blood, obtained in connection with sensitization to the hapten diphenylcyclopropenone (DPC). Written as DNA, the CDR3 is TGCGCCAGCAGCTGGGCGACTAATGAAAAACTGTTTTTT. Encoded protein: CASSWATNEKLFF.